This T cell receptor beta chain originates from a study of shared clonotypes between healthy human individuals. To note about this clone: What it recognizes is unknown.

The study, taken as a whole, reports: Rarefaction demonstrated incomplete sorted-subset sequencing despite large depth.

Each subset's genomic DNA was split evenly across several immunoSEQ plates. TCRdb's copy holds only in-frame clones and misses some; the assay was immunoSEQ multiplex PCR. The sample carries about 2 million clones, around 95% recorded once. Adult donors, all healthy and HIV-negative, had no recent acute infections or vaccinations. CDR1 is MGHRA and CDR2 is YSYEKL in the germline V gene. CDR3 size: 16 residues. V lost 1 base to trimming and J lost 6 bases, with 15 bases between them. The receptor comes from a man younger than 30 in good health. The sequencing input was naive CD4+ T cells sorted from blood. Subset: CD45RA+ positively selected. The V call is TRBV4-1, the J call TRBJ1-4, with a weak D call TRBD1 (5 bases). The CDR3 region has the DNA TGCGCCAGCAGCCAAGCGCAGGGAGTTCGGGATGAAAAACTGTTTTTT. It codes for CASSQAQGVRDEKLFF.